Shown below are 28 T cell receptor beta chains from a single sample sequenced in a study of regulatory T cells in long-lasting Graves disease. Sequencing libraries for TCR beta were prepared with iRepertoire HTBI primers and Arm-PCR of CDR3 regions. TCRdb recomputed calls from the multiplex PCR reads with MiXCR, one row per CDR3 protein. The data contain 350,000 to 450,000 distinct CDR3 sequences, 16% of them singletons. Time point specified: newly diagnosed GD, antithyroid drugs for less than 3 months. The authors made the TCR library using RNA they extracted from PBMCs. These data also formed part of another study, on T cells in Graves' hyperthyroidism and ophthalmopathy.

This material consisted of peripheral blood mononuclear cells (PBMCs), taken at new diagnosis, from a patient treated with antithyroid drugs. The receptor set was obtained from a man in his forties with Graves disease.

Note on this clonotype: Only one base separates this from a far larger clonotype, so it likely reflects a read error. The rearrangement links TRBV18 to TRBJ2-5; possible D gene TRBD1, 7 bases. Trimming removed 3 bases at V and 11 bases at J, with 22 bases between. The germline V gene encodes CDR1 KGHSH and CDR2 LQKENI. There are 15 residues in the CDR3. The CDR3 bases are TGTGCCAGCTCACCGCTCGAGGCCGGAGGGGGCTATCAGTACTTC. It translates to CASSPLEAGGGYQYF.

This clonotype was seen repeatedly, ten times or more. The limits of the CDR3 on the DNA are not certain, so only TCRdb's listed CDR3 is given. The chain has TRBV4-1 and TRBJ2-7; the table's D call, TRBD2, has no DNA check behind it. The CDR3 is 17 residues long, ends included. Per germline, CDR1 MGHRA and CDR2 YSYEKL. The CDR3 loop is CASSRTFFGSSPGEQYF.

At least ten counts were recorded for this clonotype. The chain has TRBV11-3 and TRBJ2-1; D not resolved. This CDR3 contains 16 residues. V lost 0 bases and J lost 0, with 9 bases in between. Germline CDR1 SGHNT, CDR2 YENEEA. The CDR3 DNA follows: TGTGCCAGCAGCTTAGATCCCGCAAGCTCCTACAATGAGCAGTTCTTC. Translated, it gives CASSLDPASSYNEQFF.

This clonotype was counted at least ten times. The gene calls are TRBV18 and TRBJ2-1, with 7 bases matching TRBD1. Losses at the gene ends were 3 bases for V and 3 bases for J; bases not matched to a gene: 2. Germline V gene lookup returns CDR1 KGHSH and CDR2 LQKENI. CDR3 size: 14 residues. Written as DNA, the CDR3 is TGTGCCAGCTCACCCTCAGGGGGCTACAATGAGCAGTTCTTC. Its protein is CASSPSGGYNEQFF. The full variable domain, rest sourced from reference TRBV18 and TRBJ2-1, is NAGVMQNPRHLVRRRGQEARLRCSPMKGHSHVYWYRQLPEEGLKFMVYLQKENIIDESGMPKERFSAEFPKEGPSILRIQQVVRGDSAAYFCASSPSGGYNEQFFGPGTRLTVL.

Worth noting for this clonotype: This could be a read error, since a much larger clone is one nucleotide away. V usage is TRBV6-2 or TRBV6-3 and J usage is TRBJ2-1; D unclear. Between the trimmed V and J ends, which lost 6 bases and 5 bases, there was a span of 5 bases. The CDR3 has 11 residues. Per germline, CDR1 MNHEY and CDR2 SVGEGT. In nucleotides, the CDR3 is TGTGCCAGCAGAGATAACAATGAGCAGTTCTTC. This encodes CASRDNNEQFF.

This clonotype was seen at least ten times. V gene TRBV20-1 combines with J gene TRBJ2-7; D could derive from TRBD1 or TRBD2 (5 bases each). The germline gives CDR1 DFQATT, CDR2 SNEGSKA (reference sequence). Trimming removed 6 bases from V and 5 bases from J, with 8 bases in between. CDR3 length: 10 residues. CDR3 sequence reads: CSAGDHEQYF. The CDR3 DNA is TGCAGTGCGGGGGACCACGAGCAGTACTTC.

This clonotype was counted only a few times. The J gene is TRBJ2-7, the V gene TRBV28, with 7 nucleotides matching TRBD1. CDR3 length: 14 amino acids. Germline loops: CDR1 MDHEN, CDR2 SYDVKM. V lost 5 bases, J lost 4 bases, and 8 bases stayed unmatched. CDR3 DNA: TGTGCCAGCAGTGGATTGACAGGGCTTTACGAGCAGTACTTC. Translated, it gives CASSGLTGLYEQYF.

This clonotype was seen repeatedly, ten times or more. V usage is TRBV3-1 and J usage is TRBJ2-3; TRBD1 or TRBD2 may be the D gene (5 bases each). V was shortened by 2 bases and J by 3 bases, with 12 bases between the two germline ends. The CDR3 runs 15 residues. The germline V gene encodes CDR1 LGHDT and CDR2 YNNKEL (reference sequence). CDR3: CASSQMGRRTDTQYF. The DNA of the CDR3 is TGTGCCAGCAGCCAAATGGGACGAAGGACAGATACGCAGTATTTT.

In this sample, this clonotype turned up many times. This chain links TRBV7-2 with TRBJ2-5; 12 bases are a match to TRBD2. The germline CDR1 and CDR2 sequences are SGHTA and FQGNSA. Trimming took 4 bases from V and 5 from J; bases not matched to a gene: 11. This CDR3 is 17 amino acids long. The chain's CDR3 is CASSWWLAGGREETQYF. CDR3 sequence (DNA): TGTGCCAGCAGCTGGTGGCTAGCGGGGGGGCGGGAGGAGACCCAGTACTTC.

The chain has TRBV9 and TRBJ2-5; weak D call: TRBD2 (6 bases). Germline CDR1 SGDLS, CDR2 YYNGEE. The CDR3 extends over 15 amino acids. V was pared by 0 bases and J by 4 bases, with 13 bases between. The CDR3 region has the DNA TGTGCCAGCAGCGTAGTCGGGGGTTTGCGAGAGACCCAGTACTTC. This translates into CASSVVGGLRETQYF.

The gene calls are TRBV5-1 and TRBJ1-1; no clear D gene. The CDR3 spans 14 residues. Looked up from germline, CDR1 is SGHRS and CDR2 is YFSETQ. The V end was cut by 0 bases, the J end by 6 bases, with 12 bases between. Here the CDR3 DNA reads TGCGCCAGCAGCTTGGGCGGGGTTTTGGCTGAAGCTTTCTTT. This gives the protein CASSLGGVLAEAFF.

There are many counts of this clonotype. The rearrangement joins TRBV7-3 to TRBJ2-1; 7 nucleotides agree with TRBD2. Germline-derived CDR1 and CDR2 are SGHTA and FQGTGA. The CDR3 runs to 12 residues. The trim removed 8 bases at V and 7 bases at J, leaving 5 bases unmatched. CDR3 loop: CASGRSGNEQFF. Written as DNA, the CDR3 is TGTGCCAGCGGTCGTAGCGGGAATGAGCAGTTCTTC.

CDR3 loop: CASSEQGSGYEQYF. The CDR3 nucleotides are TGTGCCAGCAGTGAACAGGGTTCAGGCTACGAGCAGTACTTC. The chain links TRBV2 to TRBJ2-7; possible D gene TRBD1, 5 bases. Germline V lookup: CDR1 SNHLY, CDR2 FYNNEI. The V and J ends lost 2 bases and 3 bases respectively, with 11 bases between them. The CDR3 is made up of 14 amino acids.

This clonotype was recorded at least ten times. The rearrangement uses TRBV2 and TRBJ1-5, with a tentative D call TRBD1 (5 bases). Germline CDR1 and CDR2: SNHLY and FYNNEI. Between the trimmed V and J ends, which lost 6 bases and 2 bases, there was a span of 11 bases. This CDR3 is built from 14 residues. CDR3 nucleotides: TGTGCCAGCAGGGGGATGACAGGCAATCAGCCCCAGCATTTT. This codes for CASRGMTGNQPQHF.

This clonotype was seen more than once but under ten times. This chain links TRBV11-1 with TRBJ2-3; 8 nucleotides line up with TRBD1. The CDR3 extends over 15 amino acids. The trim removed 2 bases at V and 2 bases at J, leaving 3 bases unmatched. Germline V CDR1 and CDR2: SGHAT, FQDESV (reference sequence). CDR3 loop: CASSLQGASTDTQYF. The CDR3 DNA is TGTGCCAGCAGCTTACAGGGGGCGTCCACAGATACGCAGTATTTT.

The CDR3 here is CASRERKGASETQYF. The CDR3 DNA is TGTGCCAGCCGGGAGCGAAAGGGGGCCTCGGAGACCCAGTACTTC. The J gene is TRBJ2-1, the V gene TRBV18; tentative D call: TRBD1 (7 bases). The J call may not be correct, given that the DNA end is closer to TRBJ2-5. This CDR3 contains 15 residues. Germline lookup yields CDR1 KGHSH and CDR2 LQKENI.

Many counts were recorded for this clonotype. The CDR3 reads CAWSPPPAGYQETQYF. The DNA of the CDR3 is TGTGCCTGGAGTCCCCCCCCAGCGGGGTACCAAGAGACCCAGTACTTC. This sequence joins TRBV30 and TRBJ2-5; TRBD2 agrees at 7 bases. V trimming: 2 bases; J trimming: 0 bases; junction bases outside the gene matches: 9. CDR3 length equals 16 residues. Germline V gene data show CDR1 as GTSNPN and CDR2 as SVGIG (reference sequence).

V is TRBV30 and J is TRBJ1-3; the D gene is possibly TRBD1 (5 bases). This CDR3 is built from 16 residues. Germline loops: CDR1 GTSNPN, CDR2 SVGIG (reference sequence). The V end was cut by 1 base, the J end by 0 bases, with 13 bases between. Here the CDR3 DNA reads TGTGCCTGGAGTGGGGGGGAGGTTCTCTCTGGAAACACCATATATTTT. It translates to CAWSGGEVLSGNTIYF.

This clonotype has ten or more counts. The CDR3 here is CASSPGLAGGSSYNEQFF. Here the CDR3 DNA reads TGTGCCAGCAGCCCCGGACTAGCGGGGGGGAGCTCCTACAATGAGCAGTTCTTC. The chain is built from TRBV2 and TRBJ2-1; TRBD2 matches 15 bases. The CDR3 runs 18 residues. J gave up 0 bases and V 6 bases, and 6 bases lay outside the gene matches. CDR1 is SNHLY, CDR2 FYNNEI, per germline.

The chain is built from TRBV4-1 and TRBJ1-5; unclear D gene. The V and J ends lost 4 bases and 0 bases respectively, with 10 bases between them. CDR3 length equals 15 residues. Germline-derived CDR1 and CDR2 are MGHRA and YSYEKL. CDR3 sequence (DNA): TGCGCCAGCAGCCCCCGGATATCTAGCAATCAGCCCCAGCATTTT. Protein product: CASSPRISSNQPQHF.

Ten or more counts support this clonotype. This sequence joins TRBV9 and TRBJ1-6; TRBD1 is a possible D gene (5 bases). Germline-derived CDR1 and CDR2 are SGDLS and YYNGEE. V was shortened by 0 bases and J by 8 bases, with 12 bases between the two germline ends. There are 15 residues in the CDR3. CDR3 bases: TGTGCCAGCAGCGTAGCTCAGGGAGGGGATTCACCCCTCCACTTT. Encoded protein: CASSVAQGGDSPLHF. Variable domain in full (rest from reference TRBV9 and TRBJ1-6): DSGVTQTPKHLITATGQRVTLRCSPRSGDLSVYWYQQSLDQGLQFLIQYYNGEERAKGNILERFSAQQFPDLHSELNLSSLELGDSALYFCASSVAQGGDSPLHFGNGTRLTVT.

This clonotype was recorded a few times. The J gene is TRBJ1-1, the V gene TRBV6-2 or TRBV6-3; D is uncertain. V was clipped by 7 bases and J by 1 base, with 16 bases between them. CDR3 length: 15 amino acids. Germline CDR1 reads MNHEY; CDR2 reads SVGEGT. The CDR3 DNA sequence: TGTGCCAGCACCCAACCCCTCAGGCGGAACACTGAAGCTTTCTTT. Translation: CASTQPLRRNTEAFF.

For this clonotype: Just one base apart from a much larger clone, this may be a read error. The chain uses TRBV7-2 and TRBJ2-7; TRBD1 aligns across 10 bases. The length of the CDR3 is 14 residues. Germline loops: CDR1 SGHTA, CDR2 FQGNSA. This CDR3 is CASSTQTGGYVQYF. In DNA, the CDR3 is TGTGCCAGCAGCACCCAGACAGGGGGCTACGTGCAGTACTTC. The full variable domain, its missing parts supplied by reference TRBV7-2 and TRBJ2-7, is GAGVSQSPSNKVTEKGKDVELRCDPISGHTALYWYRQSLGQGLEFLIYFQGNSAPDKSGLPSDRFSAERTGGSVSTLTIQRTQQEDSAVYLCASSTQTGGYVQYFGPGTRLTVT.

This chain joins TRBV10-3 and TRBJ2-3; 8 positions match TRBD2. Germline V gives CDR1 ENHRY, CDR2 SYGVKD. V shed 6 bases and J 3 bases; nucleotides not matched to a gene: 8. The CDR3 is 15 amino acids. The CDR3 loop reads CAISLFRGGTDTQYF. For the CDR3, the DNA is TGTGCCATCAGCCTCTTTCGGGGGGGGACAGATACGCAGTATTTT.

This sequence joins TRBV19 and TRBJ1-5; D perhaps matches TRBD1 (5 bases). The germline V gene has CDR1 LNHDA and CDR2 SQIVND (reference sequence). The CDR3 has 12 residues. Trimming shortened V by 7 bases and J by 6 bases, and 10 bases separated the two germline ends. The CDR3 nucleotides read TGTGCCAGTACCCAGGGTGCTCAGCCCCAGCATTTT. Protein: CASTQGAQPQHF.

This clonotype was picked up many times. V and J are TRBV29-1 and TRBJ2-7; TRBD2 matches at 9 bases. The ends lost 7 bases at V and 6 bases at J; junction bases unmatched: 10. This CDR3 comprises 13 residues. Germline-derived CDR1 and CDR2 are SQVTM and ANQGSEA. The CDR3 DNA reads as TGCAGCGCCCTAGCGGGGCCTATCAGCGAGCAGTACTTC. Residues: CSALAGPISEQYF.

Many counts were recorded for this clonotype. The V call is TRBV5-8, the J call TRBJ2-7, with TRBD1 identical over 7 bases. The germline CDR1 and CDR2 sequences are SGHTS and YDEGEE. V lost 2 bases, J lost 3 bases, and 8 bases stayed unmatched. The CDR3 is made up of 15 amino acids. CDR3 sequence (DNA): TGTGCCAGCAGCTTTACCCGGGACAGAGACTACGAGCAGTACTTC. Protein: CASSFTRDRDYEQYF.

This clonotype was observed at least ten times. The chain employs TRBV6-1 and TRBJ2-7; 9 bases match TRBD1. Germline CDR1 MNHNS, CDR2 SASEGT. The CDR3 length is 15 residues. V shed 6 bases and J 2 bases; nucleotides not matched to a gene: 8. CDR3 bases: TGTGCCAGCAGCTACAGGGGGCGCGGGGCCTACGAGCAGTACTTC. Protein: CASSYRGRGAYEQYF.